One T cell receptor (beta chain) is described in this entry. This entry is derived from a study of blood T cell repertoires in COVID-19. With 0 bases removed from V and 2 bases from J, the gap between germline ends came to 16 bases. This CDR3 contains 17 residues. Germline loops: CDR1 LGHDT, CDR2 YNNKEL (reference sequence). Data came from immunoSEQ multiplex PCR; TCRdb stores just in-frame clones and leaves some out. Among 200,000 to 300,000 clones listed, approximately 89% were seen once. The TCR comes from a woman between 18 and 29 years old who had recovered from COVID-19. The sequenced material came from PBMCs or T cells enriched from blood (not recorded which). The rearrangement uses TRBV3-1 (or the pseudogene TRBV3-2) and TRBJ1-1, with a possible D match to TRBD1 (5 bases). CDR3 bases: TGTGCCAGCAGCCAAGAACCCCAAGGGGTGGGAAACACTGAAGCTTTCTTT. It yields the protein CASSQEPQGVGNTEAFF.